Listed below are T cell receptor delta chains from one sample, sequenced in a study of Vδ1+ human thymocytes. TCRdb called clones from the multiplex PCR reads again using CATT. The table has about 25,000 delta-chain clones, about 7% seen once. Sequencing was performed on Vdelta1+ gamma-delta thymocytes from the thymus. The receptors were gathered from a girl under three years old who had congenital heart surgery. CDR3s include the opening cysteine and the closing phenylalanine or tryptophan. Each record gives: clone size, J gene, D gene, V gene, CDR3 DNA, CDR3 protein. D genes are given only for firm matches. The size field is filled for only some rows; it gives once, few, many or a size class.

abundance: few; j_gene: TRDJ1; d_gene: -; v_gene: TRAV29/DV5; CDR3nt: -; CDR3aa: CSVLLCSKRRKGPVWGGPDKLIF
abundance: few; j_gene: TRDJ1; d_gene: -; v_gene: TRDV1; CDR3nt: TGTGCTCTTGGGGAATCTCCTACGTCCCTGGGGTCATACACCGATAAACTCATCTTT; CDR3aa: CALGESPTSLGSYTDKLIF
abundance: few; j_gene: TRDJ1; d_gene: -; v_gene: TRDV1; CDR3nt: TGTGCTCTTGGGGGACCCACTCGCTACGACGGGGATAAACTCATCTTT; CDR3aa: CALGGPTRYDGDKLIF
abundance: -; j_gene: TRDJ1; d_gene: -; v_gene: TRDV1; CDR3nt: TGTGCTCTTGGGGGACCCTCCCCCGACGTTACCGATAAACTCATCTTT; CDR3aa: CALGGPSPDVTDKLIF
abundance: few; j_gene: TRDJ1; d_gene: TRDD2; v_gene: TRDV1; CDR3nt: TGTGCTCTTGGGGTCCTCCTTCCTCATACCCGGGCCGATAAACTCATCTTT; CDR3aa: CALGVLLPHTRADKLIF
abundance: few; j_gene: TRDJ1; d_gene: TRDD3; v_gene: TRDV1; CDR3nt: TGTGCTCTTGGGGAACGGCCAATACTACGAGACGAAAACTGGGGGATATATCGTACCGATAAACTCATCTTT; CDR3aa: CALGERPILRDENWGIYRTDKLIF
abundance: -; j_gene: TRDJ1; d_gene: TRDD3; v_gene: TRDV1; CDR3nt: TGTGCTCTTGGGGAAGTGCTAGGCGCTGGGGGACCACAGGTCACCGATAAACTCATCTTT; CDR3aa: CALGEVLGAGGPQVTDKLIF
abundance: few; j_gene: TRDJ1; d_gene: TRDD3; v_gene: TRDV1; CDR3nt: TGTGCTCTTGGGGCCTTCGACCGGCTTAATGGCGAGAGCGTTCGTACTGGGGGATACATAGCGTTTCCCGATAAACTCATCTTT; CDR3aa: CALGAFDRLNGESVRTGGYIAFPDKLIF
abundance: -; j_gene: TRDJ1; d_gene: TRDD3; v_gene: TRDV1; CDR3nt: TGTGCTCTTGGGGAAGTGTTTTCAGCGGGGATACGCTACACCGATAAACTCATCTTT; CDR3aa: CALGEVFSAGIRYTDKLIF
abundance: few; j_gene: TRDJ1; d_gene: -; v_gene: TRDV1; CDR3nt: TGTGCTCTTGGGGAAGGTGAGGACCTCAGGGTTGGCACCGATAAACTCATCTTT; CDR3aa: CALGEGEDLRVGTDKLIF
abundance: few; j_gene: TRDJ1; d_gene: TRDD3; v_gene: TRDV1; CDR3nt: TGTGCTCTTGGGGATTTCCACCCCGGATACTGGGGAGGACGGGCCGATAAACTCATCTTT; CDR3aa: CALGDFHPGYWGGRADKLIF
abundance: few; j_gene: TRDJ1; d_gene: -; v_gene: TRDV1; CDR3nt: TGTGCTCTTGGGGACGGATGGAGGATGAGGGATGGAACCGATAAACTCATCTTT; CDR3aa: CALGDGWRMRDGTDKLIF
abundance: few; j_gene: TRDJ1; d_gene: TRDD3; v_gene: TRDV1; CDR3nt: TGTGCTCTTGGGGGGAACCTACTGGGGGATATCCATCCCACTTACACCGATAAACTCATCTTT; CDR3aa: CALGGNLLGDIHPTYTDKLIF
abundance: -; j_gene: TRDJ1; d_gene: -; v_gene: TRDV1; CDR3nt: TGTGCTCTTGGGGACCCCAGGGAGGCGGAACCCCGGGGGGATAAACTCATCTTT; CDR3aa: CALGDPREAEPRGDKLIF
abundance: few; j_gene: TRDJ1; d_gene: TRDD3; v_gene: TRDV1; CDR3nt: TGTGCTCTTGGGACGCCCGGCGAGTACCGGGGGATACGAGGACCGTACACCGATAAACTCATCTTT; CDR3aa: CALGTPGEYRGIRGPYTDKLIF
abundance: -; j_gene: TRDJ1; d_gene: -; v_gene: TRDV1; CDR3nt: TGTGCCCTTGGGGAACAGGGAGGATGGCATAAACTCATCTTT; CDR3aa: CALGEQGGWHKLIF
abundance: -; j_gene: TRDJ1; d_gene: TRDD3; v_gene: TRDV1; CDR3nt: TGTGCTCTTGGGGAACTCCCTACGATGGATACGCTGTCCGATAAACTCATCTTT; CDR3aa: CALGELPTMDTLSDKLIF
abundance: -; j_gene: TRDJ1; d_gene: TRDD3; v_gene: TRDV1; CDR3nt: TGTGCTCTTGGGGAACGACGACGGCCTCCTACGATCCTGGGGGATACGCCTCACCTCGATAAACTCATCTTT; CDR3aa: CALGERRRPPTILGDTPHLDKLIF
abundance: -; j_gene: TRDJ1; d_gene: TRDD3; v_gene: TRDV1; CDR3nt: TGTGCTCTTGGGGTATTCTCTTCCAACCACCGGGGGATGAACCTTTACACCGATAAACTCATCTTT; CDR3aa: CALGVFSSNHRGMNLYTDKLIF
abundance: -; j_gene: TRDJ1; d_gene: -; v_gene: TRDV1; CDR3nt: TGTGCTCTTGGGGAACTAGTATTATGGGGACCGTACACCGATAAACTCATCTTT; CDR3aa: CALGELVLWGPYTDKLIF
abundance: -; j_gene: TRDJ1; d_gene: TRDD3; v_gene: TRDV1; CDR3nt: TGTGCTCTTGGGGACTCAGCCGGGGGGATACTCTACCTCACCGATAAACTCATCTTT; CDR3aa: CALGDSAGGILYLTDKLIF
abundance: -; j_gene: TRDJ1; d_gene: -; v_gene: TRDV1; CDR3nt: TGTGCTCTTGGGGAAGTTTGCCGGCCGGGGATCCTTACCGATAAACTCATCTTT; CDR3aa: CALGEVCRPGILTDKLIF
abundance: -; j_gene: TRDJ1; d_gene: TRDD3; v_gene: TRDV1; CDR3nt: TGTGCTCTTGGGGAGAGGCCCGGACCTAAACTCCCCTGGGGGACAAAACTCATCTTT; CDR3aa: CALGERPGPKLPWGTKLIF
abundance: -; j_gene: TRDJ1; d_gene: -; v_gene: TRDV1; CDR3nt: TGTGCTCTTGGGGAACTGGGGGGTGACGATAAACTCATCTTT; CDR3aa: CALGELGGDDKLIF
abundance: few; j_gene: TRDJ1; d_gene: -; v_gene: TRDV1; CDR3nt: TGTGCTCTTGGGGACCATACCTGGGTTGGCGATAAACTCATCTTT; CDR3aa: CALGDHTWVGDKLIF
abundance: few; j_gene: TRDJ1; d_gene: TRDD3; v_gene: TRDV1; CDR3nt: TGTGCTCTTGGGGAACTAAGGTACTTGGGGGAACAAGGACTCATCTTT; CDR3aa: CALGELRYLGEQGLIF
abundance: few; j_gene: TRDJ1; d_gene: -; v_gene: TRDV1; CDR3nt: TGTGCTCTTGGGGAACTACACCCGCGTTCGGGCTCGGAATATGGGGGGAAAAAACTCATCTTT; CDR3aa: CALGELHPRSGSEYGGKKLIF
abundance: -; j_gene: TRDJ1; d_gene: -; v_gene: TRDV1; CDR3nt: TGTGCTCTTGGGGAAAAGAATCTACCCCTGTACACCGATAAACTCATCTTT; CDR3aa: CALGEKNLPLYTDKLIF
abundance: -; j_gene: TRDJ1; d_gene: TRDD3; v_gene: TRDV1; CDR3nt: TGTGCTCTTGGGGAACTTTGGGATACACCTAAACTCATCTTT; CDR3aa: CALGELWDTPKLIF
abundance: few; j_gene: TRDJ1; d_gene: -; v_gene: TRDV1; CDR3nt: TGTGCTCTTGGGGAACTGTCCTGTCGACACACCGATAAACTCATCTTT; CDR3aa: CALGELSCRHTDKLIF